These 25 T cell receptor beta chains were all obtained from the same sample, sequenced in a study of technical replicates of blood from several donors. Assay: immunoSEQ multiplex PCR; the TCRdb copy retains only in-frame clones and omits some. The sample holds approximately 59,000 clones; roughly 86% are singletons and the top ten take more than 5%. Sequenced input: PBMCs. These receptors were taken from a human donor in good health. Some clones in this sample may be carry-over from other donors' samples.

The rearrangement links TRBV7-2 to TRBJ2-6; 8 nucleotides align to TRBD2. CDR3 size: 17 residues. From germline, CDR1 is SGHTA and CDR2 FQGNSA. J lost 0 bases, V lost 2 bases, and 3 bases had no gene match. The CDR3 here is CASSLKRGSSGANVLTF. For the CDR3, the DNA is TGTGCCAGCAGCTTAAAGCGGGGGAGCTCTGGGGCCAACGTCCTGACTTTC.

The CDR3 loop reads CASSAKKTAYEQYF. The CDR3 DNA reads as TGCGCCAGCAGCGCCAAGAAGACAGCCTACGAGCAGTACTTC. This chain connects TRBV4-1 to TRBJ2-7; tentative D call: TRBD1 (5 bases). Germline CDR1 and CDR2: MGHRA and YSYEKL. The V end lost 5 bases, the J end lost 2 bases, and 13 bases lay between the germline ends. The length of the CDR3 is 14 residues.

This clone has just a few counts. The chain is built from TRBV6-5 and TRBJ2-7; tentative D call: TRBD1 (5 bases). Trimming left V 6 bases short and J 1 base short, with 13 bases between. The CDR3 totals 14 residues. CDR1 and CDR2 (germline): MNHEY, SVGAGI. CDR3 sequence: CASSVRQTSYEQYF. As DNA, the CDR3 is TGTGCCAGCAGCGTAAGACAGACTTCCTACGAGCAGTACTTC.

DNA of the CDR3: TGTGCCAGCAGCGCAAGACAGGCCCAAGAGACCCAGTACTTC. This codes for CASSARQAQETQYF. The chain employs TRBV21-1 and TRBJ2-5; whether TRBD1, the table's D call, matches the DNA was not checked. TRBV21-1 is classified as a pseudogene. The CDR3 runs to 14 residues.

A single count supports this clone. The gene calls are TRBV6-6 and TRBJ1-1, with TRBD1 identical over 7 bases. This CDR3 spans 14 amino acids. Germline assignment: CDR1 MNHNY and CDR2 SVGAGI (reference sequence). Unmatched junction bases numbered 7, after V lost 5 bases and J lost 4 bases. CDR3 sequence: CASSKQGFPTEAFF. The CDR3, as DNA: TGTGCCAGCAGTAAACAGGGGTTTCCCACTGAAGCTTTCTTT.

J is TRBJ1-2 and V is TRBV30; D unresolved. The V end was cut by 1 base, the J end by 8 bases, with 14 bases between. The CDR3 extends over 13 amino acids. Germline-derived CDR1 and CDR2 are GTSNPN and SVGIG (reference sequence). The CDR3 DNA reads as TGTGCCTGGAGTGAGGTCTCCCAGCGCGGCTACACCTTC. Its protein is CAWSEVSQRGYTF.

This chain links TRBV6-5 with TRBJ1-4, with D tentatively TRBD1 (6 bases). Trimming stripped 7 bases from V and 7 bases from J, with 16 bases between. This CDR3 contains 14 residues. CDR1 and CDR2 (germline): MNHEY, SVGAGI. CDR3 sequence reads: CASNMTWGREKLFF. As DNA, the CDR3 is TGTGCCAGCAATATGACATGGGGGCGTGAAAAACTGTTTTTT.

V and J are TRBV5-6 and TRBJ1-6; 10 bases are a match to TRBD1. CDR1 SGHDT and CDR2 YYEEEE come from the germline V gene. The CDR3 covers 15 residues. Trimming at V came to 4 bases and at J to 4 bases, leaving 2 bases not matched to a gene. The CDR3 loop reads CASSQGQGYNSPLHF. In DNA, the CDR3 is TGTGCCAGCAGCCAGGGACAGGGGTATAATTCACCCCTCCACTTT.

Written as DNA, the CDR3 is TGTGCCAGCAGCCGAGGGGCGGGGGCAACTAATGAAAAACTGTTTTTT. It encodes CASSRGAGATNEKLFF. The V gene is TRBV5-8, the J gene TRBJ1-4, with D possibly being TRBD1 (5 bases). The ends were cut back, 4 bases at V and 0 bases at J, with 13 bases in the middle. The CDR3 is made up of 16 amino acids. CDR1 is SGHTS and CDR2 is YDEGEE in the germline V gene.

This clone was seen just once. The chain has TRBV9 and TRBJ2-1; 7 bases are shared with TRBD2. This CDR3 contains 15 residues. Germline-derived CDR1 and CDR2 are SGDLS and YYNGEE. The V segment lost 3 bases and the J segment 4 bases; nucleotides outside the gene matches: 7. CDR3: CASSAGLAVYNEQFF. The CDR3 DNA reads TGTGCCAGCAGCGCCGGCCTAGCGGTATACAATGAGCAGTTCTTC.

This chain joins TRBV11-1 and TRBJ2-3; no clear D gene. V was clipped by 3 bases and J by 0 bases, with 13 bases between them. This CDR3 is built from 16 residues. In germline, CDR1 is SGHAT, CDR2 FQDESV (reference sequence). CDR3 sequence reads: CASSLGSGSSTDTQYF. DNA of the CDR3: TGTGCCAGCAGCTTGGGTTCCGGGTCTAGCACAGATACGCAGTATTTT.

This clone has only one observation. The chain links TRBV4-1 to TRBJ2-7, with 9 bases matching TRBD2. Germline values: CDR1 MGHRA, CDR2 YSYEKL. The CDR3 extends over 14 amino acids. The V segment lost 8 bases and the J segment 4 bases; nucleotides outside the gene matches: 9. The CDR3 coding sequence is TGCGCCAGCGCCGCTGCTAGCGGGAAGTACGAGCAGTACTTC. The encoded protein is CASAAASGKYEQYF.

J is TRBJ1-2 and V is TRBV10-3; maybe TRBD1 (6 bases). Germline loops: CDR1 ENHRY, CDR2 SYGVKD. Trimming removed 10 bases at V and 4 bases at J, with 28 bases between. This CDR3 comprises 17 residues. CDR3 sequence: CASRFPVFGGGGYGYTF. The CDR3 nucleotides read TGTGCCAGCAGATTCCCCGTGTTTGGCGGGGGCGGCTATGGCTACACCTTC.

The chain combines TRBV7-3 with TRBJ1-1; D is unresolved. The CDR3 is made up of 13 amino acids. With 6 bases removed from V and 1 base from J, the gap between germline ends came to 9 bases. The germline CDR1 and CDR2 sequences are SGHTA and FQGTGA. CDR3 DNA: TGTGCCAGCAGTCCTTCGGGGAACACTGAAGCTTTCTTT. It yields the protein CASSPSGNTEAFF.

This clone occurred once. The genes are TRBV7-8 and TRBJ1-1, with a possible D match to TRBD1 (6 bases). Trimming cost V 6 bases and J 1 base, with 18 bases left between them. Germline CDR1 SGHVS, CDR2 FQNEAQ. CDR3 length: 16 amino acids. CDR3 in amino acids: CASSFPKGGANTEAFF. DNA for the CDR3: TGTGCCAGCAGTTTCCCTAAGGGGGGGGCGAACACTGAAGCTTTCTTT.

The chain has TRBV7-2 and TRBJ2-7; 7 nucleotides agree with TRBD1. The CDR3 contains 14 residues. CDR1 is SGHTA, CDR2 FQGNSA, per germline. With 1 base clipped from V and 4 bases from J, the junction kept 4 bases outside the gene matches. The CDR3, as DNA: TGTGCCAGCAGCTTAGTTACAGGGGAATACGAGCAGTACTTC. Its protein is CASSLVTGEYEQYF.

This clone was recorded only once. The rearrangement uses TRBV6-5 and TRBJ2-2, with D perhaps TRBD2 (5 bases). CDR3 size: 14 residues. From germline, CDR1 is MNHEY and CDR2 SVGAGI. V dropped 4 bases and J dropped 4 bases, with 10 bases sitting between them. CDR3 sequence: CASSLDYSTGELFF. The CDR3 coding sequence is TGTGCCAGCAGTTTAGACTATTCCACCGGGGAGCTGTTTTTT.

This clone showed up just once. The chain couples TRBV30 to TRBJ2-7, with D maybe TRBD2 (5 bases). Trimming left V 4 bases short and J 3 bases short, with 13 bases between. Looked up from germline, CDR1 is GTSNPN and CDR2 is SVGIG (reference sequence). This CDR3 region has 13 residues. CDR3 in amino acids: CAWNGLADYEQYF. CDR3 sequence (DNA): TGTGCCTGGAATGGTCTAGCAGACTACGAGCAGTACTTC.

The V and J genes are TRBV11-1 and TRBJ2-5; 13 bases align to TRBD2. V gave up 4 bases and J gave up 5 bases; unmatched junction bases: 7. Per the germline V gene, CDR1 is SGHAT and CDR2 is FQDESV (reference sequence). CDR3 size: 16 residues. CDR3 loop: CASSSGTSGRVETQYF. CDR3 DNA: TGTGCCAGCAGCTCCGGAACTAGCGGGAGGGTCGAGACCCAGTACTTC.

The gene calls are TRBV19 and TRBJ2-5, with 8 bases identical to TRBD2. V dropped 5 bases and J dropped 5; count of bases not matched to a gene: 10. Germline V gene lookup returns CDR1 LNHDA and CDR2 SQIVND (reference sequence). The CDR3 contains 15 residues. The CDR3 loop is CASSVGGLAMETQYF. The CDR3 DNA reads as TGTGCCAGTAGTGTGGGTGGACTAGCTATGGAGACCCAGTACTTC.

The chain joins TRBV6-1 to TRBJ1-1; D remains ambiguous. Trimming removed 6 bases from V and 8 bases from J, with 19 bases in between. Germline-derived CDR1 and CDR2 are MNHNS and SASEGT. This CDR3 has 14 amino acids. CDR3 bases: TGTGCCAGCAGGACGGGATGGAGGGCCCAAGAAGCTTTCTTT. The encoded protein is CASRTGWRAQEAFF.

This chain connects TRBV7-2 to TRBJ1-2; tentative D call: TRBD1 (6 bases). The V end was cut by 6 bases, the J end by 1 base, with 15 bases between. The CDR3 runs 15 residues. Germline loops: CDR1 SGHTA, CDR2 FQGNSA. CDR3 DNA sequence: TGTGCCAGCAGTTTGTGGACAGTACTTAACTATGGCTACACCTTC. Its translation: CASSLWTVLNYGYTF.

The rearrangement links TRBV7-2 to TRBJ2-1, with D perhaps TRBD2 (5 bases). V was shortened by 2 bases and J by 1 base, with 6 bases between the two germline ends. This CDR3 is 14 amino acids long. Germline values: CDR1 SGHTA, CDR2 FQGNSA. This chain's CDR3 is CASSLRGSYNEQFF. The CDR3 DNA reads as TGTGCCAGCAGCTTACGAGGGTCCTACAATGAGCAGTTCTTC. Combining the CDR3 with reference TRBV7-2 and TRBJ2-1 gives the whole variable domain GAGVSQSPSNKVTEKGKDVELRCDPISGHTALYWYRQSLGQGLEFLIYFQGNSAPDKSGLPSDRFSAERTGGSVSTLTIQRTQQEDSAVYLCASSLRGSYNEQFFGPGTRLTVL.

The V call is TRBV6-1, the J call TRBJ2-7; D might be TRBD1 (5 bases). V was trimmed by 2 bases and J by 0 bases, leaving 11 bases between them. Germline loops: CDR1 MNHNS, CDR2 SASEGT. The CDR3 is 15 residues long. DNA of the CDR3: TGTGCCAGCAGTGAAATAGGGGCCAGCTCCTACGAGCAGTACTTC. This translates into CASSEIGASSYEQYF.

The table lists this clone with a count of one. CDR3 in amino acids: CASSFHPGQGPTGELFF. CDR3 sequence (DNA): TGTGCCAGCAGCTTTCACCCGGGACAGGGGCCCACCGGGGAGCTGTTTTTT. The V and J genes are TRBV7-9 and TRBJ2-2; TRBD1 matches at 10 bases. The CDR3 loop spans 17 amino acids. V was clipped by 3 bases and J by 4 bases; unmatched bases: 8. Germline V gene data show CDR1 as SEHNR and CDR2 as FQNEAQ (reference sequence).